A single count supports the clone carrying this T cell receptor (beta chain). These data come from a study of blood T cell repertoires in COVID-19. Study details: The United States, Italy and Spain provided the acute and convalescent COVID-19 samples. The cDNA or gDNA used as material had been derived from T cells, B-cell-depleted T cells, or PBMCs.

The CDR3 sequence is 11 residues long. The V and J ends lost 8 bases and 10 bases respectively, with 15 bases between them. CDR1 is DFQATT and CDR2 is SNEGSKA in the germline V gene (reference sequence). The table came from immunoSEQ multiplex PCR; TCRdb's copy has only in-frame clones and leaves some out. The sample yields around 200,000 clones, 80% to 90% seen once. What was sequenced was peripheral blood. The origin of this receptor is an older man with active or convalescent COVID-19. The rearrangement uses TRBV20-1 and TRBJ2-1; D is possibly TRBD2 (5 bases). The CDR3 reads CSTGRVGEQFF. The CDR3 DNA follows: TGCAGTACGGGAAGAGTGGGGGAGCAGTTCTTC.